The 20 T cell receptor beta chains given below trace back to one sample, sequenced in a study of identical twins. TCRdb reanalysed the 5' RACE reads using MiXCR and keeps one entry per CDR3 protein. The sample yields approximately 500,000 distinct CDR3 sequences, 24% seen once. These same records also appear under a second study, on T cells expressing NK-cell markers.

Sequenced material: CD4+ T cells sorted from blood. These receptors all come from a woman aged 18-29 years in good health.

J is TRBJ1-1 and V is TRBV29-1, with D perhaps matching TRBD1 (5 bases). V was pared by 8 bases and J by 0 bases, with 13 bases between. The CDR3 loop spans 13 amino acids. The V gene's germline CDR1 is SQVTM and CDR2 ANQGSEA. This chain's CDR3 is CSPGSDVNTEAFF. The CDR3, as DNA: TGCAGCCCAGGGAGCGACGTGAACACTGAAGCTTTCTTT.

This clonotype was recorded only once. This chain uses TRBV27 with TRBJ1-2; 9 nucleotides align to TRBD1. The CDR3 loop spans 14 amino acids. V shed 6 bases and J 7 bases; nucleotides not matched to a gene: 9. Germline values: CDR1 MNHEY, CDR2 SMNVEV (reference sequence). This CDR3 reads CASRGTGGVSGYTF. The DNA of the CDR3 is TGTGCCAGCAGAGGAACAGGGGGCGTGAGTGGCTACACCTTC.

The table lists this clonotype with a few counts. The genes are TRBV6-1 and TRBJ2-3; 13 nucleotides agree with TRBD2. Trimming removed 6 bases from V and 0 bases from J; junction bases left unmatched: 9. Germline V CDR1 and CDR2: MNHNS, SASEGT. The CDR3 runs to 18 residues. The CDR3 nucleotides read TGTGCCAGCAGCCCCCGGACTAGCGGGAGAGGAAGCACAGATACGCAGTATTTT. Translating it yields CASSPRTSGRGSTDTQYF.

The chain combines TRBV5-1 with TRBJ2-3; no clear D gene. Germline V gene data show CDR1 as SGHRS and CDR2 as YFSETQ. The CDR3 spans 17 residues. Trimming took 2 bases from V and 1 from J, leaving 17 bases between them. DNA of the CDR3: TGCGCCAGCAGCTTACCGGGCCCAAGATCGGGCACAGATACGCAGTATTTT. Its protein is CASSLPGPRSGTDTQYF.

The J gene is TRBJ2-7, the V gene TRBV20-1; 10 nucleotides align to TRBD2. CDR1 is DFQATT and CDR2 is SNEGSKA in the germline V gene (reference sequence). The CDR3 extends over 13 amino acids. With 7 bases clipped from V and 3 bases from J, the junction kept 6 bases outside the gene matches. In DNA form, the CDR3 reads TGCAGTGTGAGACGGACTAGCGGCTACGAGCAGTACTTC. It is translated as CSVRRTSGYEQYF.

This sequence joins TRBV20-1 and TRBJ2-7, with 10 bases matching TRBD2. Germline-derived CDR1 and CDR2 are DFQATT and SNEGSKA (reference sequence). The V and J ends lost 0 bases and 3 bases, in that order; junction bases with no gene match: 8. This CDR3 has 16 amino acids. CDR3 loop: CSARDPSGSRDYEQYF. CDR3 in DNA: TGCAGTGCTAGAGACCCTAGCGGGAGTCGGGACTACGAGCAGTACTTC.

This sequence joins TRBV5-1 and TRBJ2-3; no definite D call. Germline CDR1 SGHRS, CDR2 YFSETQ. The CDR3 is 13 residues long. Trimming pared 4 bases from V and 4 bases from J, leaving 10 bases between. CDR3 sequence reads: CASSRTLADTQYF. In DNA, the CDR3 is TGCGCCAGCAGCCGTACTTTGGCAGATACGCAGTATTTT.

The gene calls are TRBV20-1 and TRBJ1-2; D uncertain. V lost 5 bases and J lost 0, with 10 bases in between. The CDR3 is 13 amino acids. Germline CDR1 reads DFQATT; CDR2 reads SNEGSKA (reference sequence). Here the CDR3 reads CSAESGSNYGYTF. The CDR3 DNA follows: TGCAGTGCTGAGAGTGGTTCTAACTATGGCTACACCTTC.

J is TRBJ2-5 and V is TRBV20-1; D is perhaps TRBD1 (5 bases). In germline, CDR1 is DFQATT, CDR2 SNEGSKA (reference sequence). The CDR3 extends over 12 amino acids. The CDR3 nucleotides are TGCAGCGGAAGGGGTAGTGGAGAGACCCAGTACTTC. Translated, it gives CSGRGSGETQYF.

This clonotype has more than one count but fewer than ten. The chain employs TRBV11-1 and TRBJ2-4; TRBD2 aligns across 13 bases. CDR3 size: 20 residues. Per germline, CDR1 SGHAT and CDR2 FQDESV (reference sequence). J lost 0 bases, V lost 5 bases, and 13 bases had no gene match. CDR3 amino acids: CASSPTGTSGANLAKNIQYF. In DNA, the CDR3 is TGTGCCAGCAGCCCCACTGGGACTAGCGGGGCTAATCTAGCCAAAAACATTCAGTACTTC.

The chain has TRBV29-1 and TRBJ2-7; D unclear. This CDR3 spans 12 amino acids. V was cut by 3 bases and J by 0 bases, with 6 bases left in between. Germline CDR1 is SQVTM and CDR2 is ANQGSEA. The CDR3 sequence is CSVEADSYEQYF. For the CDR3, the DNA is TGCAGCGTTGAGGCAGACTCCTACGAGCAGTACTTC.

The rearrangement links TRBV10-3 to TRBJ1-1, with TRBD1 matching over 7 bases. Unmatched junction bases numbered 8, after V lost 6 bases and J lost 1 base. CDR1 and CDR2 from the germline V gene are ENHRY and SYGVKD. This CDR3 is built from 15 residues. The CDR3 sequence is CAIREYRGRNTEAFF. The CDR3 DNA follows: TGTGCCATCAGAGAATACAGGGGAAGGAACACTGAAGCTTTCTTT.

Only a few counts were recorded for this clonotype. The chain couples TRBV7-9 to TRBJ2-2; D remains ambiguous. The CDR3 has 12 amino acids. CDR1 and CDR2 from the germline V gene are SEHNR and FQNEAQ (reference sequence). Trimming removed 5 bases from V and 8 bases from J, with 9 bases in between. The CDR3 region is CASSLTPGELFF. The CDR3 nucleotides read TGTGCCAGCAGCCTGACACCGGGGGAGCTGTTTTTT. The complete variable domain, with remaining parts taken from reference TRBV7-9 and TRBJ2-2, reads DTGVSQNPRHKITKRGQNVTFRCDPISEHNRLYWYRQTLGQGPEFLTYFQNEAQLEKSRLLSDRFSAERPKGSFSTLEIQRTEQGDSAMYLCASSLTPGELFFGEGSRLTVL.

The chain joins TRBV20-1 to TRBJ2-7; TRBD2 might be the D (6 bases). The CDR3 is made up of 13 amino acids. Germline CDR1 DFQATT, CDR2 SNEGSKA (reference sequence). Trimming cost V 1 base and J 5 bases, with 12 bases left between them. The CDR3 is CSARVGGRNEQYF. As DNA, the CDR3 is TGCAGTGCTAGAGTTGGAGGGAGGAACGAGCAGTACTTC.

This chain connects TRBV12-3 or TRBV12-4 to TRBJ2-7, with a possible D match to TRBD2 (5 bases). This CDR3 has 12 residues. The V end was cut by 4 bases, the J end by 3 bases, with 7 bases between. CDR3 nucleotides: TGTGCCAGCAGTTGGAGGTTCTACGAGCAGTACTTC. Its protein is CASSWRFYEQYF.

This clonotype has a count of ten or more. This chain uses TRBV5-1 with TRBJ2-5; D unclear. With 7 bases removed from V and 3 bases from J, the gap between germline ends came to 10 bases. This CDR3 has 12 amino acids. Looked up from germline, CDR1 is SGHRS and CDR2 is YFSETQ. In DNA form, the CDR3 reads TGCGCCAGCTCTGGAGACGAAGAGACCCAGTACTTC. Translation gives CASSGDEETQYF.

The gene calls are TRBV7-2 and TRBJ1-5, with D tentatively TRBD1 (6 bases). The CDR3 totals 16 residues. V lost 2 bases to trimming and J lost 6 bases, with 17 bases between them. Germline CDR1 is SGHTA and CDR2 is FQGNSA. DNA of the CDR3: TGTGCCAGCAGCTTAATAGGTCGGGGGGCCTCTCAGCCCCAGCATTTT. Amino acid sequence: CASSLIGRGASQPQHF.

This clonotype came up a few times. The chain couples TRBV2 to TRBJ1-5; no clear D. Trimming removed 6 bases from V and 6 bases from J, with 15 bases in between. This CDR3 is built from 14 residues. From germline, CDR1 is SNHLY and CDR2 FYNNEI. CDR3 sequence: CASRRGDLVQPQHF. DNA of the CDR3: TGTGCCAGCAGGCGTGGGGATTTGGTTCAGCCCCAGCATTTT.

This clonotype has only a few counts. The chain recombines TRBV21-1 with TRBJ1-2. TRBV21-1 is listed as a pseudogene. CDR3 size: 13 residues. In DNA, the CDR3 is TGTGCCAGCATCAAAAGGGGCCCATATGGCTACACCTTC. Encoded protein: CASIKRGPYGYTF.

The chain couples TRBV20-1 to TRBJ2-5; tentative D call: TRBD2 (6 bases). Trimming removed 5 bases at V and 5 bases at J, with 18 bases between. CDR3 length: 14 amino acids. The germline gives CDR1 DFQATT, CDR2 SNEGSKA (reference sequence). Here the CDR3 DNA reads TGCAGTGCTGGATATAGCGGATGGAGGGAGACCCAGTACTTC. Translation: CSAGYSGWRETQYF.